This T cell receptor (beta chain) was documented in a study of a mutant IDH1 vaccine in newly diagnosed glioma. On the study more broadly: Patients were started on vaccination 4-6 weeks after radiotherapy alone, or with temozolomide cycles. Treated patients were roughly 62% male, approximately 38% female, mean age roughly 40 years. Overall study results and limits: Immune responses induced by the vaccine were seen in 93.3% of patients, spanning multiple MHC alleles.

TCRdb keeps only in-frame clones here, not all; method: immunoSEQ multiplex PCR. The data contain fewer than 60,000 clones, about two thirds of them singletons. Documented time point: week 47, end of study. The investigators gave 300 ug of mutant IDH1 20-mer peptide in each vaccine dose, together with topical imiquimod. With respect to this clone: Its antigen is still unknown.

This CDR3 comprises 14 residues. Germline CDR1 MGHRA, CDR2 YSYEKL. With 3 bases clipped from V and 4 bases from J, the junction kept 2 bases outside the gene matches. This receptor was identified in a man aged 35 to 55 with glioma. Some clones in this sample may be carry-over from other donors' samples. V is TRBV4-1 and J is TRBJ2-5; 10 nucleotides match TRBD2. The sequencing used peripheral blood mononuclear cells (PBMCs), collected from a glioma patient whose treatment included an IDH1 peptide vaccine. For the CDR3, the DNA is TGCGCCAGCAGCCAGGGGACTAGCGTAGAGACCCAGTACTTC. Protein sequence: CASSQGTSVETQYF.